This T cell receptor (beta chain) was sequenced during a study of cytomegalovirus exposure and HLA in healthy donors. Overall study results and limits: For most subjects, TCR beta sequences were reported to predict HLA-A and HLA-B alleles with accuracy. According to a later analysis, most TCR beta chains associated with CMV appeared HLA-restricted. Sequencing had likely introduced a cluster of highly shared sequence variants as an artifact. Under in vitro conditions, a few CMV-associated chains were confirmed as specific for CMV antigens.

This CDR3 has 13 amino acids. Germline-derived CDR1 and CDR2 are SGHTA and FQGNSA. Trimming took 1 base from V and 6 from J, leaving 9 bases between them. The PCR contained 60 Vbeta and 13 Jbeta primers. Profiled with immunoSEQ multiplex PCR; TCRdb holds only in-frame clones, not every one. The sample contains tens of thousands of clones, more than 80% of which appear only once. Details on this clone: Its target is not known.

Sequences were obtained from PBMCs. The source is a woman aged 35 to 49 in good health and CMV-seronegative. The V and J genes are TRBV7-2 and TRBJ1-2; a weak D match, TRBD1 (6 bases). The CDR3 spells CASSLDGGHGYTF. The CDR3 region has the DNA TGTGCCAGCAGCTTAGACGGGGGGCATGGCTACACCTTC.